What follows is one T cell receptor beta chain and its context. The data derive from a study of T cell responses to AZD1222 COVID-19 vaccine. CDR1 SGHRS and CDR2 YFSETQ come from the germline V gene. Trimming left V 1 base short and J 4 bases short, with 6 bases between. This CDR3 has 13 amino acids. Produced via immunoSEQ multiplex PCR; TCRdb's table is partial and in-frame only. Of approximately 120,000 clones listed, 75% to 90% are singletons. V gene TRBV5-1 combines with J gene TRBJ2-1, with D perhaps TRBD1 (5 bases). This TCR came from an adult in good health. Material: peripheral blood, obtained on day 0 of AZD1222 vaccination. The CDR3, as DNA: TGCGCCAGCAGCTTGACAGGTTACAATGAGCAGTTCTTC. Translation: CASSLTGYNEQFF.